The 24 T cell receptor beta chains below come from one sample, sequenced in a study of T cells after yellow fever vaccination. TCRdb redid the calling of the 5' RACE reads with MiXCR, one entry per CDR3 protein. This table has roughly 340,000 distinct CDR3 sequences, 8.7% appearing once. The source was PBMCs, collected on the day of the first yellow fever vaccination. The receptors were sampled from a man between 18 and 29 years old who received the YFV17D yellow fever vaccine.

The chain links TRBV2 to TRBJ2-5, with D perhaps given as TRBD1 or TRBD2 (5 bases each). Looked up from germline, CDR1 is SNHLY and CDR2 is FYNNEI. CDR3 length equals 14 residues. V shed 7 bases and J shed 0 bases, with 12 bases lying between them. The CDR3 loop is CASIWGPNQETQYF. The CDR3 nucleotides read TGTGCCAGCATCTGGGGACCGAACCAAGAGACCCAGTACTTC. Supplemented by reference TRBV2 and TRBJ2-5, the full variable domain reads EPEVTQTPSHQVTQMGQEVILRCVPISNHLYFYWYRQILGQKVEFLVSFYNNEISEKSEIFDDQFSVERPDGSNFTLKIRSTKLEDSAMYFCASIWGPNQETQYFGPGTRLLVL.

This clonotype was detected many times. The rearrangement uses TRBV12-3 or TRBV12-4 and TRBJ1-2, with TRBD1 matching over 7 bases. The CDR3 is 14 amino acids. With 5 bases clipped from V and 6 bases from J, the junction kept 9 bases outside the gene matches. The CDR3: CASSPRAGGNGYTF. CDR3 sequence (DNA): TGTGCCAGCAGTCCCCGGGCAGGGGGAAATGGCTACACCTTC.

Only a few counts were recorded for this clonotype. The chain carries TRBV7-3 and TRBJ2-2; D gene uncertain. The CDR3 totals 14 residues. V was shortened by 1 base and J by 4 bases, with 7 bases between the two germline ends. CDR1 is SGHTA, CDR2 FQGTGA, per germline. CDR3 nucleotides: TGTGCCAGCAGCTTAAAGAAGGGCACCGGGGAGCTGTTTTTT. It yields the protein CASSLKKGTGELFF.

This clonotype has more than one count but fewer than ten. This chain links TRBV7-2 with TRBJ1-4; 8 bases agree with TRBD1. The V gene's germline CDR1 is SGHTA and CDR2 FQGNSA. The CDR3 totals 14 residues. Germline trimming cut 5 bases from V and 4 bases from J; bases unmatched to any gene: 3. The CDR3 region is CASSPDRDNEKLFF. CDR3 DNA: TGTGCCAGCAGCCCGGACAGGGATAATGAAAAACTGTTTTTT.

The rearrangement links TRBV4-1 to TRBJ1-2; D is unclear. Trimming removed 1 base from V and 2 bases from J, with 11 bases in between. CDR1 and CDR2 from the germline V gene are MGHRA and YSYEKL. CDR3 length: 15 residues. The DNA of the CDR3 is TGCGCCAGCAGCCAAGTGGTGCTTCTAAACTATGGCTACACCTTC. Protein sequence: CASSQVVLLNYGYTF.

This clonotype was recorded many times. The rearrangement uses TRBV28 and TRBJ1-1; no reliable D call. The germline CDR1 and CDR2 sequences are MDHEN and SYDVKM. The CDR3 contains 12 residues. Between the trimmed V and J ends, which lost 3 bases and 0 bases, there was a span of 2 bases. CDR3 in amino acids: CASSFLNTEAFF. The CDR3 DNA reads TGTGCCAGCAGTTTTTTGAACACTGAAGCTTTCTTT.

The V gene is TRBV6-5, the J gene TRBJ1-1; D is uncertain. The V gene lost 2 bases and the J gene lost 5 bases, with 9 bases spanning the gap. CDR1 MNHEY and CDR2 SVGAGI come from the germline V gene. This CDR3 region has 13 residues. In nucleotides, the CDR3 is TGTGCCAGCAGTTACCTCATGGGAACTGAAGCTTTCTTT. Protein: CASSYLMGTEAFF.

The sample holds many counts of this clonotype. The J gene is TRBJ1-6, the V gene TRBV5-1, with a possible D match to TRBD1 (6 bases). Per the germline V gene, CDR1 is SGHRS and CDR2 is YFSETQ. CDR3 length: 15 amino acids. V lost 4 bases to trimming and J lost 5 bases, with 13 bases between them. CDR3 amino acids: CASSKGTPDNSPLHF. The CDR3 region has the DNA TGCGCCAGCAGCAAGGGGACACCGGATAATTCACCCCTCCACTTT.

In this sample, this clonotype turned up a few times. The CDR3 loop is CASRYRDILTGELFF. DNA of the CDR3: TGTGCCAGCAGATACCGGGACATACTCACCGGGGAGCTGTTTTTT. The chain recombines TRBV6-5 with TRBJ2-2; D is possibly TRBD1 (6 bases). The CDR3 consists of 15 residues. The germline V gene encodes CDR1 MNHEY and CDR2 SVGAGI. With 6 bases removed from V and 4 bases from J, the gap between germline ends came to 15 bases.

This clonotype has a count of ten or more. The chain has TRBV7-6 and TRBJ2-6; D is undetermined. Germline lookup yields CDR1 SGHVS and CDR2 FNYEAQ. The germline V and J ends were trimmed by 2 bases and 0 bases, with 8 bases remaining between them. CDR3 size: 16 residues. In DNA form, the CDR3 reads TGTGCCAGCAGCTTACTCGGCGTCTCTGGGGCCAACGTCCTGACTTTC. Its translation: CASSLLGVSGANVLTF. Combining the CDR3 with reference TRBV7-6 and TRBJ2-6 gives the whole variable domain GAGVSQSPRYKVTKRGQDVALRCDPISGHVSLYWYRQALGQGPEFLTYFNYEAQQDKSGLPNDRFSAERPEGSISTLTIQRTEQRDSAMYRCASSLLGVSGANVLTFGAGSRLTVL.

This clonotype came up many times. The chain recombines TRBV9 with TRBJ2-2; D may be TRBD1 or TRBD2 (5 bases each). Germline V CDR1 and CDR2: SGDLS, YYNGEE. V was clipped by 2 bases and J by 3 bases, with 14 bases between them. There are 16 residues in the CDR3. The CDR3: CASSVDVGTHTGELFF. DNA for the CDR3: TGTGCCAGCAGCGTCGATGTCGGGACCCACACCGGGGAGCTGTTTTTT.

This clonotype was seen at least ten times. The V and J genes are TRBV7-9 and TRBJ1-3, with 9 bases matching TRBD1. The V gene's germline CDR1 is SEHNR and CDR2 FQNEAQ (reference sequence). After removal of 1 base from V and 0 bases from J, the junction contained 4 bases not matched to a gene. The CDR3 totals 17 residues. The CDR3 DNA reads TGTGCCAGCAGCTTAGGCGGGACAGGGAGCTCTGGAAACACCATATATTTT. Its translation is CASSLGGTGSSGNTIYF.

This chain connects TRBV12-3 or TRBV12-4 to TRBJ1-3; D gene uncertain. Trimming pared 4 bases from V and 0 bases from J, leaving 10 bases between. The CDR3 covers 15 residues. The CDR3 region has the DNA TGTGCCAGCAGTTCCGGTGGGCACTCTGGAAACACCATATATTTT. It translates to CASSSGGHSGNTIYF.

This clonotype turned up a few times. The chain uses TRBV19 and TRBJ2-6; 7 bases line up with TRBD1. Germline values: CDR1 LNHDA, CDR2 SQIVND (reference sequence). This CDR3 spans 14 amino acids. J gave up 10 bases and V 11 bases, and 14 bases lay outside the gene matches. CDR3 loop: CAASRGGTGNVLTF. Written as DNA, the CDR3 is TGTGCCGCCTCCCGAGGGGGCACGGGGAACGTCCTGACTTTC.

A few counts support this clonotype. This chain connects TRBV29-1 to TRBJ1-1; a possible D gene is TRBD1 (5 bases). CDR3 size: 11 residues. The V end was cut by 4 bases, the J end by 5 bases, with 8 bases between. Germline CDR1 and CDR2: SQVTM and ANQGSEA. CDR3 sequence (DNA): TGCAGCGTTGTGGGGGAGACTGAAGCTTTCTTT. Its translation: CSVVGETEAFF.

This sequence joins TRBV2 and TRBJ1-1, with 7 bases matching TRBD1. Germline CDR1 and CDR2: SNHLY and FYNNEI. Trimming took 4 bases from V and 3 from J; bases not matched to a gene: 11. This CDR3 is built from 16 residues. The DNA of the CDR3 is TGTGCCAGCAGTGGACCGGGACAGCACCCCGACACTGAAGCTTTCTTT. Its protein product is CASSGPGQHPDTEAFF.

This clonotype has more than one count but fewer than ten. The genes are TRBV20-1 and TRBJ2-6; maybe TRBD2 (5 bases). There are 16 residues in the CDR3. Trimming removed 0 bases from V and 0 bases from J, with 9 bases in between. The germline V gene has CDR1 DFQATT and CDR2 SNEGSKA (reference sequence). CDR3 DNA: TGCAGTGCTAGAGATGAGGGCGCCTCTGGGGCCAACGTCCTGACTTTC. Its protein product is CSARDEGASGANVLTF.

The V gene is TRBV6-2 or TRBV6-3, the J gene TRBJ1-1; D uncertain. CDR1 MNHEY and CDR2 SVGEGT come from the germline V gene. The ends were cut back, 2 bases at V and 0 bases at J, with 10 bases in the middle. The CDR3 contains 15 residues. The CDR3 DNA follows: TGTGCCAGCAGTTACGGTCCGGCTATGAACACTGAAGCTTTCTTT. Residues: CASSYGPAMNTEAFF.

In its sample, this clonotype was seen many times. The chain links TRBV9 to TRBJ2-1, with 7 positions matching TRBD1. Germline values: CDR1 SGDLS, CDR2 YYNGEE. The CDR3 is 13 amino acids. Losses at the gene ends were 5 bases for V and 8 bases for J; bases not matched to a gene: 7. The CDR3 reads CASRSGGTDEQFF. In DNA, the CDR3 is TGTGCCAGCAGGTCAGGGGGTACCGATGAGCAGTTCTTC.

This clonotype was picked up a small number of times. This sequence joins TRBV7-2 and TRBJ1-1, with D perhaps TRBD1 (5 bases). From germline, CDR1 is SGHTA and CDR2 FQGNSA. CDR3 length equals 14 residues. V lost 5 bases and J lost 0, with 10 bases in between. The DNA for the CDR3 is TGTGCCAGCAGCACCGGGACCTTGAACACTGAAGCTTTCTTT. Translated, it gives CASSTGTLNTEAFF.

This clonotype turned up a few times. This chain uses TRBV7-2 with TRBJ2-7; TRBD2 is a possible D gene (7 bases). The V gene lost 5 bases and the J gene lost 1 base, with 15 bases spanning the gap. Germline V gene sequence: CDR1 SGHTA, CDR2 FQGNSA. The length of the CDR3 is 15 residues. This chain's CDR3 is CASSLGGAGSYEQYF. CDR3 DNA sequence: TGTGCCAGCAGCCTAGGGGGGGCCGGGTCCTACGAGCAGTACTTC.

This clonotype came up many times. The genes are TRBV5-6 and TRBJ2-1; either TRBD1 or TRBD2 may fit D (5 bases each). Germline CDR1 reads SGHDT; CDR2 reads YYEEEE. Between the trimmed V and J ends, which lost 1 base and 4 bases, there was a span of 18 bases. CDR3 length: 17 residues. CDR3: CASSLPALAEGYNEQFF. The CDR3, as DNA: TGTGCCAGCAGCTTGCCCGCTCTAGCAGAGGGGTACAATGAGCAGTTCTTC.

This clonotype was picked up many times. The V and J genes are TRBV6-2 or TRBV6-3 and TRBJ1-1; perhaps TRBD1 as D (5 bases). The CDR3 consists of 14 residues. Trimming stripped 5 bases from V and 2 bases from J, with 12 bases between. In germline, CDR1 is MNHEY, CDR2 SVGEGT. CDR3 bases: TGTGCCAGCAGTATGAGGGGCCTAAACACTGAAGCTTTCTTT. This gives the protein CASSMRGLNTEAFF.

The chain recombines TRBV7-9 with TRBJ2-5; possible D gene TRBD1, 5 bases. V shed 5 bases and J shed 2 bases, with 9 bases lying between them. The CDR3 is 13 residues long. The germline gives CDR1 SEHNR, CDR2 FQNEAQ (reference sequence). The CDR3 DNA reads as TGTGCCAGCAGCCCGACAGTTCAAGAGACCCAGTACTTC. Its translation is CASSPTVQETQYF.